This T cell receptor (beta chain) was documented in a study of cytomegalovirus exposure and HLA in healthy donors. Overall study context: In an earlier analysis, approximately 120 million unique TCR beta sequences were found from some 200 million T cells. Within the Caucasian-associated ancestry cluster were roughly 82% of the roughly 400 genotyped donors. The study's findings and limits: Immune exposure data for these donors was limited to CMV serostatus.

In the PCR, 60 Vbeta and 13 Jbeta primers were used. Repertoires were generated with immunoSEQ multiplex PCR, while TCRdb's copy carries only in-frame clones and drops some. The sample has roughly 99,000 clones; 79% are singletons. The donors were healthy bone marrow donors. The germline gives CDR1 SQVTM, CDR2 ANQGSEA. The CDR3 is 13 residues long. The V end was cut by 3 bases, the J end by 3 bases, with 9 bases between. As for this clone: Its antigen is not identified.

The sequenced sample was PBMCs. The receptor was isolated from a male donor in good health and CMV-seropositive. The gene calls are TRBV29-1 and TRBJ1-5; maybe TRBD1 (5 bases). CDR3 DNA sequence: TGCAGCGTTGAGACAGCGATCAATCAGCCCCAGCATTTT. Amino acids: CSVETAINQPQHF.